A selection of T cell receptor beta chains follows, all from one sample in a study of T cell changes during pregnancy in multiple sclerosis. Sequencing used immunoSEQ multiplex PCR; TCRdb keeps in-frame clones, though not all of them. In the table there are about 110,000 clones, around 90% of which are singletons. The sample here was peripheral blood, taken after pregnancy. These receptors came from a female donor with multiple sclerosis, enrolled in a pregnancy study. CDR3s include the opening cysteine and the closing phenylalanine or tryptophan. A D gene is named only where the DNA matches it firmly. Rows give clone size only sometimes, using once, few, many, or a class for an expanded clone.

cdr3_nt: TGTGCCAGCAGCTTAGCAGGGAGTGGTGGCTACACCTTC
cdr3_aa: CASSLAGSGGYTF
v_call: TRBV7-2
j_call: TRBJ1-2
d_call: .
clone_size: .
cdr3_length: 13

cdr3_nt: TGTGCCAGCAGCTTGGTAGGACAAATTAACTATGGCTACACCTTC
cdr3_aa: CASSLVGQINYGYTF
v_call: TRBV5-4
j_call: TRBJ1-2
d_call: .
clone_size: .
cdr3_length: 15

cdr3_nt: TGCGCCAGCAGCCAAGATAGTGGGACTAGCGGGGGGGTGGGGAGCACAGATACGCAGTATTTT
cdr3_aa: CASSQDSGTSGGVGSTDTQYF
v_call: TRBV4-1
j_call: TRBJ2-3
d_call: TRBD2
clone_size: .
cdr3_length: 21

cdr3_nt: TGTGCCAGCAGCCAACCTCAGGGGGTGGACTATGGCTACACCTTC
cdr3_aa: CASSQPQGVDYGYTF
v_call: TRBV4-2
j_call: TRBJ1-2
d_call: TRBD1
clone_size: .
cdr3_length: 15

cdr3_nt: TGTGCCAGCAAGGTGATAGCGGTAGAGGAGCAGTACTTC
cdr3_aa: CASKVIAVEEQYF
v_call: TRBV2
j_call: TRBJ2-7
d_call: .
clone_size: .
cdr3_length: 13

cdr3_nt: TGTGCCAGTCGACTAGCGGGAGGGCCAGTAGATCCAGATACGCAGTATTTT
cdr3_aa: CASRLAGGPVDPDTQYF
v_call: TRBV19
j_call: TRBJ2-3
d_call: TRBD2
clone_size: .
cdr3_length: 17

cdr3_nt: TGTGCCAGCAGTGAGTTTGGGGGGAATCAGCCCCAGCATTTT
cdr3_aa: CASSEFGGNQPQHF
v_call: TRBV2
j_call: TRBJ1-5
d_call: .
clone_size: .
cdr3_length: 14

cdr3_nt: TGTGCCAGCAGCTTAGCGTGGACTGGCGATGAGCAGTTCTTC
cdr3_aa: CASSLAWTGDEQFF
v_call: TRBV7-9
j_call: TRBJ2-1
d_call: .
clone_size: .
cdr3_length: 14

cdr3_nt: TGTGCCAGCTCACTAACAGGGAGCCACGAGCAGTACTTC
cdr3_aa: CASSLTGSHEQYF
v_call: TRBV18
j_call: TRBJ2-7
d_call: .
clone_size: .
cdr3_length: 13

cdr3_nt: TGCGCCAGCAGTGTCCTTTCCGGTGATCAGCCCCAGCATTTT
cdr3_aa: CASSVLSGDQPQHF
v_call: TRBV5-1
j_call: TRBJ1-5
d_call: .
clone_size: few
cdr3_length: 14

cdr3_nt: TGTGCCAGCAGGGAAGGGGCGGTTAGCAATCAGCCCCAGCATTTT
cdr3_aa: CASREGAVSNQPQHF
v_call: TRBV28
j_call: TRBJ1-5
d_call: .
clone_size: few
cdr3_length: 15

cdr3_nt: TGCGCCAGCAGCCAGGGAACCTATAATTCACCCCTCCACTTT
cdr3_aa: CASSQGTYNSPLHF
v_call: TRBV5-1
j_call: TRBJ1-6
d_call: .
clone_size: .
cdr3_length: 14

cdr3_nt: TGCGCCAGCAGCTTGGTGGGAGAGAATGGCTACACCTTC
cdr3_aa: CASSLVGENGYTF
v_call: TRBV5-1
j_call: TRBJ1-2
d_call: .
clone_size: .
cdr3_length: 13

cdr3_nt: TGTGCCAGCAGCGCCGAACAGGGGGCCCGCACAGATACGCAGTATTTT
cdr3_aa: CASSAEQGARTDTQYF
v_call: TRBV13
j_call: TRBJ2-3
d_call: TRBD1
clone_size: .
cdr3_length: 16

cdr3_nt: TGTGCCTGGAGTGTACCAGGGGTCGACTTCCTTGGCTACACCTTC
cdr3_aa: CAWSVPGVDFLGYTF
v_call: TRBV30
j_call: TRBJ1-2
d_call: .
clone_size: .
cdr3_length: 15

cdr3_nt: TGTGCCAGTAGTATAGATCAGGATCAGCCCCAGCATTTT
cdr3_aa: CASSIDQDQPQHF
v_call: TRBV19
j_call: TRBJ1-5
d_call: .
clone_size: .
cdr3_length: 13

cdr3_nt: TGTGCCAGCAGTTTTTGGCAGAACACCGGGGAGCTGTTTTTT
cdr3_aa: CASSFWQNTGELFF
v_call: TRBV27
j_call: TRBJ2-2
d_call: .
clone_size: .
cdr3_length: 14

cdr3_nt: TGTGCCAGCTCACCTTCCCCTCCCGGGAGAAGGGGTGGGCAAGAGACCCAGTACTTC
cdr3_aa: CASSPSPPGRRGGQETQYF
v_call: TRBV18
j_call: TRBJ2-5
d_call: .
clone_size: .
cdr3_length: 19

cdr3_nt: TGTGCCAGCAGCTTGGAACAGGGTTGGAACACTGAAGCTTTCTTT
cdr3_aa: CASSLEQGWNTEAFF
v_call: TRBV5-4
j_call: TRBJ1-1
d_call: .
clone_size: .
cdr3_length: 15

cdr3_nt: TGTGCCAGCAGCTCGGGACAAGTCCAAGAGACCCAGTACTTC
cdr3_aa: CASSSGQVQETQYF
v_call: TRBV7-2
j_call: TRBJ2-5
d_call: .
clone_size: once
cdr3_length: 14

cdr3_nt: TGTGCCAGCAGCGGACAGGGGCGGAATCAGCCCCAGCATTTT
cdr3_aa: CASSGQGRNQPQHF
v_call: TRBV2
j_call: TRBJ1-5
d_call: TRBD1
clone_size: few
cdr3_length: 14

cdr3_nt: TGTGCCAGCAGCTTAGAAAGCTCCCTTTCTGGAAACACCATATATTTT
cdr3_aa: CASSLESSLSGNTIYF
v_call: TRBV7-2
j_call: TRBJ1-3
d_call: .
clone_size: .
cdr3_length: 16

cdr3_nt: TGTGCCTGGAGTGTACAGGGGGCTGTAAACACCATATATTTT
cdr3_aa: CAWSVQGAVNTIYF
v_call: TRBV30
j_call: TRBJ1-3
d_call: TRBD1
clone_size: .
cdr3_length: 14

cdr3_nt: TGTGCCAGCATCCCCAAGGGGCGACGTCGCAGTAGCAATCAGCCCCAGCATTTT
cdr3_aa: CASIPKGRRRSSNQPQHF
v_call: TRBV11-3
j_call: TRBJ1-5
d_call: .
clone_size: .
cdr3_length: 18

cdr3_nt: TGCGCCAGCAGCTTTGCGACAGGTCGTATGGATGGCTACACCTTC
cdr3_aa: CASSFATGRMDGYTF
v_call: TRBV5-1
j_call: TRBJ1-2
d_call: .
clone_size: .
cdr3_length: 15

cdr3_nt: TGTGCCAGCTCACTTGGGGACATGAGCTCTGGAAACACCATATATTTT
cdr3_aa: CASSLGDMSSGNTIYF
v_call: TRBV18
j_call: TRBJ1-3
d_call: .
clone_size: once
cdr3_length: 16

cdr3_nt: TGTGCCAGCAGCACCCGCTCCCCCCGGGGGGGTGAGTTGAGTAATTCACCCCTCCACTTT
cdr3_aa: CASSTRSPRGGELSNSPLHF
v_call: TRBV9
j_call: TRBJ1-6
d_call: .
clone_size: .
cdr3_length: 20

cdr3_nt: TGCAGTGCTTCCCTGTCCCGCGAGCAGTACTTC
cdr3_aa: CSASLSREQYF
v_call: TRBV20-1
j_call: TRBJ2-7
d_call: .
clone_size: .
cdr3_length: 11

cdr3_nt: TGTGCCTGGAGTGTCGCTCAGGGTGGATCGACTAATGAAAAACTGTTTTTT
cdr3_aa: CAWSVAQGGSTNEKLFF
v_call: TRBV30
j_call: TRBJ1-4
d_call: .
clone_size: .
cdr3_length: 17

cdr3_nt: TGCGCCAGCAGTGAGTCGGGCAGAGCCTACGAGCAGTACTTC
cdr3_aa: CASSESGRAYEQYF
v_call: TRBV10-1
j_call: TRBJ2-7
d_call: .
clone_size: .
cdr3_length: 14

cdr3_nt: TGTGCCAGTAGTATGATGACTCCGAGCTCTGGAAACACCATATATTTT
cdr3_aa: CASSMMTPSSGNTIYF
v_call: TRBV19
j_call: TRBJ1-3
d_call: .
clone_size: .
cdr3_length: 16

cdr3_nt: TGTGCCAGCAGCTTAAGAGGGGGCAGGGCAGGGATGAACACTGAAGCTTTCTTT
cdr3_aa: CASSLRGGRAGMNTEAFF
v_call: TRBV7-3
j_call: TRBJ1-1
d_call: TRBD1
clone_size: .
cdr3_length: 18

cdr3_nt: TGTGCCAGTAGTACTCTCGCGGGGGGAGCCTACAATGAGCAGTTCTTC
cdr3_aa: CASSTLAGGAYNEQFF
v_call: TRBV19
j_call: TRBJ2-1
d_call: TRBD2
clone_size: .
cdr3_length: 16

cdr3_nt: TGTGCCAGCAGCTTAGTGGTTCGGGTACGGGAGCAGTTCTTC
cdr3_aa: CASSLVVRVREQFF
v_call: TRBV11-2
j_call: TRBJ2-1
d_call: .
clone_size: .
cdr3_length: 14

cdr3_nt: TGTGCCAGCAGTCGCCTAGCGGTCCAAGGCGATACGCAGTATTTT
cdr3_aa: CASSRLAVQGDTQYF
v_call: TRBV14
j_call: TRBJ2-3
d_call: TRBD2
clone_size: .
cdr3_length: 15

cdr3_nt: TGTGCCAGTAGCCCACTCCCCGGGACAGGGAGTTTCGGCTATGGCTACACCTTC
cdr3_aa: CASSPLPGTGSFGYGYTF
v_call: TRBV19
j_call: TRBJ1-2
d_call: TRBD1
clone_size: .
cdr3_length: 18

cdr3_nt: TGTGCCAGCAGACCGGGACAGGGTATCCACGAGCAGTACTTC
cdr3_aa: CASRPGQGIHEQYF
v_call: TRBV28
j_call: TRBJ2-7
d_call: TRBD1
clone_size: .
cdr3_length: 14

cdr3_nt: TGCGCCAGCAGCTTTAGAGCCGGGACAGGGTACAATGAGCAGTTCTTC
cdr3_aa: CASSFRAGTGYNEQFF
v_call: TRBV5-1
j_call: TRBJ2-1
d_call: TRBD1
clone_size: .
cdr3_length: 16

cdr3_nt: TGTGCCAGCAATAGGGACAGGGGTGGCGATCAGCCCCAGCATTTT
cdr3_aa: CASNRDRGGDQPQHF
v_call: TRBV6-1
j_call: TRBJ1-5
d_call: TRBD1
clone_size: .
cdr3_length: 15

cdr3_nt: TGTGCCAGCAGTCTTTTAGCGGGGGGATGGGAGACCCAGTACTTC
cdr3_aa: CASSLLAGGWETQYF
v_call: TRBV6-1
j_call: TRBJ2-5
d_call: TRBD2
clone_size: .
cdr3_length: 15

cdr3_nt: TGTGCCAGCGGTACCACGGGCTCTGGGGCCAACGTCCTGACTTTC
cdr3_aa: CASGTTGSGANVLTF
v_call: TRBV19
j_call: TRBJ2-6
d_call: .
clone_size: .
cdr3_length: 15

cdr3_nt: TGTGCCAGCAGCTGGACTAGCGGGATGACCTACGAGCAGTACTTC
cdr3_aa: CASSWTSGMTYEQYF
v_call: TRBV28
j_call: TRBJ2-7
d_call: TRBD2
clone_size: .
cdr3_length: 15